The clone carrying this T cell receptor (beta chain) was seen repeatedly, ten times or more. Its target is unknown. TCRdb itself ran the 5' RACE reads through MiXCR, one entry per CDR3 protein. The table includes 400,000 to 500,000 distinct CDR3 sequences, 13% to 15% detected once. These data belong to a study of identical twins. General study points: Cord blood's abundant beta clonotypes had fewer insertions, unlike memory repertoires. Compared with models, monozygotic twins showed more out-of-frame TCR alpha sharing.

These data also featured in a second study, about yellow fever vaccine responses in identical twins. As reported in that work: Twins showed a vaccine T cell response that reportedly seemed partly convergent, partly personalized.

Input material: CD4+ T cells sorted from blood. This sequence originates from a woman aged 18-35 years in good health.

CDR3 region: CASSEEGGQPQHF. CDR3 DNA: TGTGCCAGCAGTGAAGAGGGGGGACAGCCCCAGCATTTT. V usage is TRBV2 and J usage is TRBJ1-5; D may be TRBD1 (6 bases). Germline-derived CDR1 and CDR2 are SNHLY and FYNNEI. There are 13 residues in the CDR3. Deletions cut 1 base from V and 7 bases from J, with 8 bases between.